The 6 T cell receptor beta chains below all came from one sample that was sequenced in a study of identical twins. TCRdb ran MiXCR on the 5' RACE reads and lists one entry per CDR3 protein. Of roughly 540,000 distinct CDR3 sequences in the sample, roughly a fifth were seen once. These data also formed part of another study, on T cells expressing NK-cell markers.

The source material was CD4+ T cells sorted from blood. The origin of the receptors is a woman between 18 and 29 years old in good health.

The chain has TRBV7-6 and TRBJ2-7; TRBD2 might be the D (6 bases). Per the germline V gene, CDR1 is SGHVS and CDR2 is FNYEAQ. This CDR3 has 14 residues. V lost 2 bases to trimming and J lost 1 base, with 9 bases between them. The CDR3 loop reads CASSLTSISYEQYF. The CDR3 DNA reads as TGTGCCAGCAGCTTAACTAGCATTTCCTACGAGCAGTACTTC.

This clonotype was observed a handful of times. The gene calls are TRBV6-1 and TRBJ1-1, with a tentative D call TRBD1 (5 bases). CDR3 length equals 13 residues. Germline V gives CDR1 MNHNS, CDR2 SASEGT. V lost 7 bases to trimming and J lost 4 bases, with 13 bases between them. The DNA of the CDR3 is TGTGCCAGCAACGGACACGAGGGCACTGAAGCTTTCTTT. Its translation: CASNGHEGTEAFF.

V is TRBV20-1 and J is TRBJ2-1; 14 nucleotides align to TRBD2. The germline CDR1 and CDR2 sequences are DFQATT and SNEGSKA (reference sequence). V shed 1 base, J shed 6 bases, and the junction held 5 bases outside the gene matches. The CDR3 consists of 16 residues. CDR3 sequence: CSARGPGLAGANEQFF. CDR3 DNA sequence: TGCAGTGCTAGAGGTCCGGGACTAGCGGGAGCCAATGAGCAGTTCTTC.

This clonotype has more than one count but fewer than ten. The CDR3 DNA is TGTGCCAGCAGCCAAGATCGAAGTTCCCACGAGCAGTACTTC. Its translation is CASSQDRSSHEQYF. V gene TRBV4-2 combines with J gene TRBJ2-7; D is uncertain. The germline V gene has CDR1 LGHNA and CDR2 YNFKEQ. The V gene lost 0 bases and the J gene lost 5 bases, with 11 bases spanning the gap. The length of the CDR3 is 14 residues.

This clonotype has more than one count but fewer than ten. The rearrangement joins TRBV11-2 to TRBJ2-7, with TRBD2 identical over 14 bases. With 7 bases clipped from V and 3 bases from J, the junction kept 11 bases outside the gene matches. The germline V gene encodes CDR1 SGHAT and CDR2 FQNNGV. This CDR3 has 17 residues. This CDR3 is CASNTLLGTSGSYEQYF. For the CDR3, the DNA is TGTGCCAGCAACACCCTCCTGGGGACTAGCGGGAGCTACGAGCAGTACTTC.

The J gene is TRBJ2-7, the V gene TRBV6-6; no reliable D call. V shed 5 bases and J shed 2 bases, with 7 bases lying between them. This CDR3 has 12 residues. From germline, CDR1 is MNHNY and CDR2 SVGAGI (reference sequence). CDR3 sequence (DNA): TGTGCCAGCAGTCATATTACCTACGAGCAGTACTTC. Protein sequence: CASSHITYEQYF.